The entry that follows covers one T cell receptor beta chain sequence. The target antigen is unknown. The sample originates from a study of OX40 agonist ivuxolimab in advanced cancers. Study at large: Patients receiving dose escalation had hepatocellular carcinoma, melanoma, renal cell or head and neck cancer.

Overall study findings and caveats: Clonal expansion was seen in CD4+ and CD8+ blood T cells by week 6 at 0.1 to 3.0 mg/kg.

This table comes from immunoSEQ multiplex PCR, and its TCRdb copy is limited to in-frame clones, with some not included. The sample includes 82,000 or so clones, approximately 85% of them seen just once. This clonotype was obtained from an adult with an advanced solid tumor such as melanoma, head and neck, liver or kidney cancer. The sample was CD4+ or CD8+ T cells sorted from blood, taken in a trial of the OX40 agonist ivuxolimab.

Written as DNA, the CDR3 is TGTGCCAGCAGCCCCCGACTGATGAACACTGAAGCTTTCTTT. This codes for CASSPRLMNTEAFF. The gene calls are TRBV5-5 and TRBJ1-1; D is ambiguous. This CDR3 contains 14 residues. CDR1 and CDR2 from the germline V gene are SGHKS and YYEKEE (reference sequence). Trimming cost V 4 bases and J 0 bases, with 10 bases left between them.